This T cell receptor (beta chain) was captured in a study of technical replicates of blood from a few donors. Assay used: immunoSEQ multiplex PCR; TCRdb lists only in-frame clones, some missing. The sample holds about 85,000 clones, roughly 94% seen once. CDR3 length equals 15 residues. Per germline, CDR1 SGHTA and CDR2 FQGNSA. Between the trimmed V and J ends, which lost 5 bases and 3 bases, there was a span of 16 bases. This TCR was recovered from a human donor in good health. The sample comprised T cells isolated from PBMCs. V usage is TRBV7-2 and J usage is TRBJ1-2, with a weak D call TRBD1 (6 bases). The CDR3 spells CASSGGRGVDYGYTF. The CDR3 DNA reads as TGTGCCAGCAGCGGAGGCAGGGGAGTCGACTATGGCTACACCTTC.